The 17 T cell receptor beta chains below come from one sample, sequenced in a study of beta chain features in type 1 diabetes. Every bit of the isolated RNA underwent reverse transcription, so sequencing read expressed TCRB transcripts. The table came from immunoSEQ multiplex PCR; TCRdb's copy has only in-frame clones and leaves some out. The sample yields 200,000 to 250,000 clones, 9.5% to 13% seen once. Sequencing was carried out using central memory CD4+ T cells from blood. The receptors come from a man in his late teens or twenties in good health.

This clone appeared many times. The J gene is TRBJ1-1, the V gene TRBV7-2; D is unclear. This CDR3 contains 13 residues. CDR1 is SGHTA, CDR2 FQGNSA, per germline. Trimming pared 1 base from V and 3 bases from J, leaving 6 bases between. CDR3 loop: CASSLGTYTEAFF. The CDR3 nucleotides read TGTGCCAGCAGCTTAGGGACGTACACTGAAGCTTTCTTT.

This chain joins TRBV10-3 and TRBJ1-1; 7 bases fit TRBD1. J lost 6 bases, V lost 4 bases, and 5 bases had no gene match. The CDR3 contains 13 residues. From germline, CDR1 is ENHRY and CDR2 SYGVKD. CDR3 region: CAISANGQAEAFF. Written as DNA, the CDR3 is TGTGCCATCAGTGCGAACGGACAGGCTGAAGCTTTCTTT.

The V and J genes are TRBV10-3 and TRBJ2-7, with TRBD2 matching over 8 bases. This CDR3 region has 15 residues. J was trimmed by 5 bases and V by 0 bases; bases with no gene match: 6. CDR1 and CDR2 (germline): ENHRY, SYGVKD. CDR3 coding DNA: TGTGCCATCAGTGAGTCAGCGGGAGCTGGAAACGAGCAGTACTTC. Translation gives CAISESAGAGNEQYF.

This chain connects TRBV2 to TRBJ2-1, with D possibly being TRBD2 (6 bases). Germline V CDR1 and CDR2: SNHLY, FYNNEI. CDR3 length: 16 amino acids. V was pared by 4 bases and J by 4 bases, with 17 bases between. As DNA, the CDR3 is TGTGCCAGCAGTGGAAGTCGGGGGACGGGATACAATGAGCAGTTCTTC. This gives the protein CASSGSRGTGYNEQFF.

The chain recombines TRBV6-1 with TRBJ2-5, with 9 bases lining up with TRBD1. The CDR3 is made up of 17 amino acids. From germline, CDR1 is MNHNS and CDR2 SASEGT. After removal of 2 bases from V and 4 bases from J, the junction contained 11 bases not matched to a gene. The chain's CDR3 is CASSEPPDRGVRETQYF. The DNA of the CDR3 is TGTGCCAGCAGTGAACCCCCCGACAGGGGGGTTAGAGAGACCCAGTACTTC.

This rearrangement joins TRBV5-8 to TRBJ1-5, with 7 nucleotides matching TRBD1. The CDR3 consists of 15 residues. The germline V gene encodes CDR1 SGHTS and CDR2 YDEGEE. V was pared by 2 bases and J by 6 bases, with 8 bases of the junction left unmatched. The CDR3 bases are TGTGCCAGCAGCTTACAGGGGAACGTTGGTCAGCCCCAGCATTTT. Its protein product is CASSLQGNVGQPQHF.

This clone has more than one count but fewer than ten. This chain uses TRBV11-3 with TRBJ2-5, with TRBD2 matching 13 bases. J gave up 0 bases and V 5 bases, and 9 bases lay outside the gene matches. The CDR3 extends over 18 amino acids. Germline CDR1 SGHNT, CDR2 YENEEA. CDR3 in amino acids: CASSAGAGTSGNQETQYF. The CDR3 DNA follows: TGTGCCAGCAGCGCCGGAGCCGGGACTAGCGGGAACCAAGAGACCCAGTACTTC. Supplemented by reference TRBV11-3 and TRBJ2-5, the full variable domain reads EAGVVQSPRYKIIEKKQPVAFWCNPISGHNTLYWYLQNLGQGPELLIRYENEEAVDDSQLPKDRFSAERLKGVDSTLKIQPAELGDSAVYLCASSAGAGTSGNQETQYFGPGTRLLVL.

This chain joins TRBV19 and TRBJ1-1, with D possibly TRBD1 on 5 matching bases. V lost 7 bases and J 11 bases, leaving 14 bases between the germline ends. Germline V gene sequence: CDR1 LNHDA, CDR2 SQIVND (reference sequence). CDR3 length equals 11 residues. CDR3 bases: TGTGCCAGTAAGTCAGGGTTCTCGGCTTTCTTT. Amino acids: CASKSGFSAFF.

This clone was detected only a few times. The V and J genes are TRBV5-4 and TRBJ2-1; TRBD2 agrees at 7 bases. The CDR3 totals 15 residues. CDR1 and CDR2 (germline): SGHNT, YYREEE (reference sequence). Trimming took 0 bases from V and 8 from J; bases not matched to a gene: 8. The chain's CDR3 is CASSLEGQGGDEQFF. CDR3 nucleotides: TGTGCCAGCAGCTTGGAAGGGCAGGGAGGGGATGAGCAGTTCTTC.

The CDR3 sequence is CASSYTGQGRSETQYF. CDR3 in DNA: TGTGCCAGCAGTTACACTGGACAGGGAAGGAGTGAGACCCAGTACTTC. This chain uses TRBV6-5 with TRBJ2-5; 8 nucleotides align to TRBD1. The CDR3 covers 16 residues. CDR1 is MNHEY, CDR2 SVGAGI, per germline. With 2 bases clipped from V and 5 bases from J, the junction kept 10 bases outside the gene matches.

The CDR3 region is CASSYQTDTQYF. The CDR3 DNA sequence: TGTGCCAGCAGTTATCAAACAGATACGCAGTATTTT. V and J are TRBV6-6 and TRBJ2-3; D is unresolved. With 3 bases removed from V and 3 bases from J, the gap between germline ends came to 4 bases. In germline, CDR1 is MNHNY, CDR2 SVGAGI (reference sequence). This CDR3 has 12 amino acids.

The J gene is TRBJ2-1, the V gene TRBV7-8; 9 bases line up with TRBD2. The germline gives CDR1 SGHVS, CDR2 FQNEAQ. The CDR3 totals 15 residues. V lost 1 base and J lost 9; bases outside the gene matches: 7. Written as DNA, the CDR3 is TGTGCCAGCAGCTTAGAGATAGCGGGAGTAGGTGAGCAGTTCTTC. Amino acids: CASSLEIAGVGEQFF.

J is TRBJ2-6 and V is TRBV27; 8 bases match TRBD1. Germline V lookup: CDR1 MNHEY, CDR2 SMNVEV (reference sequence). After removal of 1 base from V and 0 bases from J, the junction contained 5 bases not matched to a gene. The CDR3 totals 18 residues. CDR3 DNA: TGTGCCAGCAGTTTATGGTCAGGGGGCACCTCTGGGGCCAACGTCCTGACTTTC. Amino acids: CASSLWSGGTSGANVLTF.

This clone was picked up a small number of times. This sequence joins TRBV23-1 and TRBJ1-5; D gene unclear. TRBV23-1 is an open reading frame, and its role is uncertain. This CDR3 is 12 amino acids long. Trimming shortened V by 0 bases and J by 6 bases, and 3 bases separated the two germline ends. CDR3 in amino acids: CASSQSSQPQHF. In nucleotides, the CDR3 is TGCGCCAGCAGTCAATCGAGTCAGCCCCAGCATTTT.

The chain uses TRBV2 and TRBJ2-3, with 9 bases lining up with TRBD2. Germline V lookup: CDR1 SNHLY, CDR2 FYNNEI. CDR3 size: 15 residues. V trimming: 1 base; J trimming: 6 bases; junction bases outside the gene matches: 5. The CDR3 spells CASSEEAGGWDTQYF. In nucleotides, the CDR3 is TGTGCCAGCAGTGAAGAAGCGGGAGGCTGGGATACGCAGTATTTT.

The table lists this clone with a few counts. The V call is TRBV18, the J call TRBJ2-6, with 9 bases identical to TRBD1. Germline CDR1 is KGHSH and CDR2 is LQKENI. V gave up 4 bases and J gave up 3 bases; unmatched junction bases: 7. This CDR3 comprises 17 residues. The CDR3 bases are TGTGCCAGCTCACGAGGGACAGGGCAAGGTGGGGCCAACGTCCTGACTTTC. As protein: CASSRGTGQGGANVLTF.

The CDR3 DNA follows: TGTGCCAGCAGTTCAGGGGACGGGACCTACGAGCAGTACTTC. The encoded protein is CASSSGDGTYEQYF. This chain joins TRBV6-5 and TRBJ2-7; the D gene is possibly TRBD1 (6 bases). Trimming pared 4 bases from V and 2 bases from J, leaving 12 bases between. The CDR3 is 14 residues long. Germline V gene sequence: CDR1 MNHEY, CDR2 SVGAGI.